The 29 T cell receptor beta chains in this list originate from one sample, sequenced in a study of blood T cell repertoires in COVID-19. Profiling relied on immunoSEQ multiplex PCR, and the TCRdb table lists in-frame clones only, not all of them. The profile shows approximately 90,000 clones, around 87% of them singletons. Material for sequencing was peripheral blood. The receptor set was obtained from a woman of 80 years or more with acute or convalescent COVID-19.

This clone was counted a few times. The DNA for the CDR3 is TGTGCCAGCAGTCAGACGGGATTTGGCCGGAATGAGCAGTTCTTC. It encodes CASSQTGFGRNEQFF. The rearrangement joins TRBV6-5 to TRBJ2-1; D might be TRBD2 (5 bases). The CDR3 covers 15 residues. Germline CDR1 is MNHEY and CDR2 is SVGAGI. Trimming took off 5 bases at V and 7 bases at J, with 18 bases between the two ends.

The V and J genes are TRBV29-1 and TRBJ2-1; 11 positions agree with TRBD1. Trimming removed 8 bases from V and 4 bases from J; junction bases left unmatched: 7. In germline, CDR1 is SQVTM, CDR2 ANQGSEA. The CDR3 spans 14 residues. The CDR3 region has the DNA TGCAGCTCGGGGACAGGGGGAAATTACAATGAGCAGTTCTTC. This sequence encodes CSSGTGGNYNEQFF.

This clone was observed once. The CDR3 region has the DNA TGTGCCAGCTCACCCGGGACAGTTGGGACTGAAGCTTTCTTT. Amino acids: CASSPGTVGTEAFF. The chain is built from TRBV18 and TRBJ1-1, with 7 bases aligning to TRBD1. The J segment lost 5 bases and the V segment lost 3 bases, leaving 6 bases of the junction unmatched. The V gene's germline CDR1 is KGHSH and CDR2 LQKENI. The CDR3 is 14 residues long.

The chain couples TRBV6-1 to TRBJ1-5; TRBD1 aligns across 11 bases. This CDR3 is 15 amino acids long. Trimming took 1 base from V and 6 from J; bases not matched to a gene: 2. CDR1 MNHNS and CDR2 SASEGT come from the germline V gene. In nucleotides, the CDR3 is TGTGCCAGCAGTGAAGAGGGGACAGGGGGTCAGCCCCAGCATTTT. Protein: CASSEEGTGGQPQHF.

The J gene is TRBJ2-4, the V gene TRBV5-1; the D gene is possibly TRBD2 (6 bases). Trimming shortened V by 3 bases and J by 2 bases, and 15 bases separated the two germline ends. Germline V gene data show CDR1 as SGHRS and CDR2 as YFSETQ. The CDR3 loop spans 16 amino acids. DNA of the CDR3: TGCGCCAGCAGCTCTGGAGGCAGCGGGTCCAAAAACATTCAGTACTTC. This translates into CASSSGGSGSKNIQYF.

This clone occurred a few times. One junction end disagrees with the germline gene, perhaps due to a read error. The chain is built from TRBV7-7 and TRBJ2-7, with 9 bases aligning to TRBD2. Germline V gene lookup returns CDR1 SSHAT and CDR2 FNYEAQ (reference sequence). The CDR3 is 15 residues long. CDR3 in amino acids: CASSLAAGGPYEQYF. CDR3 sequence (DNA): TGTGCTAGCAGCTTAGCGGCGGGGGGGCCCTACGAGCAGTACTTC.

The chain carries TRBV15 and TRBJ1-3; 8 bases match TRBD1. CDR1 is LNHNV, CDR2 YYDKDF, per germline (reference sequence). This CDR3 contains 16 residues. V dropped 3 bases and J dropped 0; count of bases not matched to a gene: 4. The CDR3 loop reads CATSSPTGGSGNTIYF. In nucleotides, the CDR3 is TGTGCCACCAGCAGCCCTACAGGGGGCTCTGGAAACACCATATATTTT.

This chain links TRBV5-4 with TRBJ1-2, with 10 bases identical to TRBD1. Unmatched junction bases numbered 4, after V lost 3 bases and J lost 2 bases. The CDR3 covers 15 residues. The germline gives CDR1 SGHNT, CDR2 YYREEE (reference sequence). CDR3 region: CASSSAGQGNYGYTF. In DNA form, the CDR3 reads TGTGCCAGCAGCTCGGCGGGACAGGGGAACTATGGCTACACCTTC.

The V and J genes are TRBV5-6 and TRBJ1-3; D ambiguous. Germline loops: CDR1 SGHDT, CDR2 YYEEEE. The V gene lost 3 bases and the J gene lost 4 bases, with 5 bases spanning the gap. This CDR3 region has 12 residues. In nucleotides, the CDR3 is TGTGCCAGCAGCTACGGGGGAAACACCATATATTTT. Its translation is CASSYGGNTIYF.

The V call is TRBV9, the J call TRBJ2-1, with D possibly matching TRBD2 (5 bases). CDR1 and CDR2 from the germline V gene are SGDLS and YYNGEE. Trimming stripped 0 bases from V and 2 bases from J, with 9 bases between. This CDR3 is 15 amino acids long. The CDR3 sequence is CASSVDAGAYNEQFF. In nucleotides, the CDR3 is TGTGCCAGCAGCGTAGACGCGGGCGCCTACAATGAGCAGTTCTTC.

This chain joins TRBV18 and TRBJ2-4, with TRBD2 matching over 11 bases. The length of the CDR3 is 15 residues. The V and J ends lost 3 bases and 7 bases, in that order; junction bases with no gene match: 5. Germline V CDR1 and CDR2: KGHSH, LQKENI. In DNA form, the CDR3 reads TGTGCCAGCTCACCCGCTAGCGGGGGGCAGAACATTCAGTACTTC. Protein: CASSPASGGQNIQYF. The whole variable domain, filled in from reference TRBV18 and TRBJ2-4, reads NAGVMQNPRHLVRRRGQEARLRCSPMKGHSHVYWYRQLPEEGLKFMVYLQKENIIDESGMPKERFSAEFPKEGPSILRIQQVVRGDSAAYFCASSPASGGQNIQYFGAGTRLSVL.

V usage is TRBV30 and J usage is TRBJ2-7, with 9 bases aligning to TRBD1. Trimming at V came to 2 bases and at J to 4 bases, leaving 6 bases not matched to a gene. The germline V gene encodes CDR1 GTSNPN and CDR2 SVGIG (reference sequence). This CDR3 is 14 amino acids long. This chain's CDR3 is CAWSKQGASYEQYF. The DNA of the CDR3 is TGTGCCTGGAGTAAACAGGGGGCCTCTTACGAGCAGTACTTC.

A few counts support this clone. The chain combines TRBV3-1 (or the pseudogene TRBV3-2) with TRBJ1-2; D is undetermined. The V gene's germline CDR1 is LGHDT and CDR2 YNNKEL (reference sequence). The V end was cut by 1 base, the J end by 8 bases, with 11 bases between. The CDR3 totals 13 residues. CDR3 bases: TGTGCCAGCAGCCAAGTAGGAGATTGGGGCTACACCTTC. This translates into CASSQVGDWGYTF.

This chain connects TRBV6-5 to TRBJ2-1, with 12 bases identical to TRBD2. With 6 bases clipped from V and 8 bases from J, the junction kept 5 bases outside the gene matches. The CDR3 has 14 residues. Germline V lookup: CDR1 MNHEY, CDR2 SVGAGI. The CDR3 DNA reads TGTGCCAGCAGCCTGACTAGCGGGAGCCATGAGCAGTTCTTC. The encoded protein is CASSLTSGSHEQFF.

The chain couples TRBV6-5 to TRBJ1-6; D not certain. Trimming stripped 8 bases from V and 6 bases from J, with 8 bases between. The CDR3 totals 12 residues. In germline, CDR1 is MNHEY, CDR2 SVGAGI. CDR3 in amino acids: CASRVSNSPLHF. DNA of the CDR3: TGTGCCAGCCGGGTCTCTAATTCACCCCTCCACTTT.

This chain links TRBV3-1 (or the pseudogene TRBV3-2) with TRBJ2-1; 12 nucleotides agree with TRBD2. The CDR3 consists of 14 residues. CDR1 and CDR2 from the germline V gene are LGHDT and YNNKEL (reference sequence). V lost 8 bases and J lost 9; bases outside the gene matches: 8. DNA of the CDR3: TGTGCCAGCGAAGGACTAGCGGGGCACGGTGAGCAGTTCTTC. Translated: CASEGLAGHGEQFF.

This clone was seen a single time. CDR3 in amino acids: CASSPRGRGTANGYTF. For the CDR3, the DNA is TGTGCCAGCAGCCCCCGCGGAAGGGGCACGGCTAATGGCTACACCTTC. The rearrangement uses TRBV7-2 and TRBJ1-2; D perhaps matches TRBD1 (5 bases). V was cut by 5 bases and J by 6 bases, with 22 bases left in between. The CDR3 sequence is 16 residues long. The V gene's germline CDR1 is SGHTA and CDR2 FQGNSA.

V gene TRBV7-2 combines with J gene TRBJ2-2; 9 positions match TRBD1. From germline, CDR1 is SGHTA and CDR2 FQGNSA. V shed 1 base, J shed 9 bases, and the junction held 0 bases outside the gene matches. The CDR3 is 13 residues long. The DNA for the CDR3 is TGTGCCAGCAGCTTAGACAGGGGGCGGGAGCTGTTTTTT. Translating gives CASSLDRGRELFF. The full variable domain, its missing parts supplied by reference TRBV7-2 and TRBJ2-2, is GAGVSQSPSNKVTEKGKDVELRCDPISGHTALYWYRQSLGQGLEFLIYFQGNSAPDKSGLPSDRFSAERTGGSVSTLTIQRTQQEDSAVYLCASSLDRGRELFFGEGSRLTVL.

The V call is TRBV27, the J call TRBJ1-1; D ambiguous. The length of the CDR3 is 15 residues. Trimming removed 3 bases from V and 5 bases from J, with 16 bases in between. Germline values: CDR1 MNHEY, CDR2 SMNVEV (reference sequence). CDR3 region: CASSFLDSLSTEAFF. The CDR3 DNA is TGTGCCAGCAGTTTTCTTGATTCCCTGAGTACTGAAGCTTTCTTT.

This chain connects TRBV19 to TRBJ1-1; possible D gene TRBD1, 6 bases. This CDR3 is 14 amino acids long. The V end was cut by 5 bases, the J end by 2 bases, with 12 bases between. CDR1 is LNHDA, CDR2 SQIVND, per germline (reference sequence). CDR3 residues: CASSPVGANTEAFF. CDR3 nucleotides: TGTGCCAGTAGTCCGGTGGGGGCCAACACTGAAGCTTTCTTT.

The chain has TRBV18 and TRBJ1-3; a weak D match, TRBD1 (5 bases). CDR1 KGHSH and CDR2 LQKENI come from the germline V gene. V lost 4 bases to trimming and J lost 4 bases, with 17 bases between them. The CDR3 is 16 amino acids. CDR3 protein: CASSLDNRSSGNTIYF. The CDR3 bases are TGTGCCAGCTCACTAGACAACAGGTCCTCCGGAAACACCATATATTTT.

This sequence joins TRBV5-4 and TRBJ1-2; D not resolved. The CDR3 extends over 12 amino acids. V dropped 7 bases and J dropped 4 bases, with 11 bases sitting between them. Germline V gene lookup returns CDR1 SGHNT and CDR2 YYREEE (reference sequence). This CDR3 is CASGHTAYGYTF. The CDR3 bases are TGTGCCAGCGGCCATACAGCCTATGGCTACACCTTC.

The chain links TRBV2 to TRBJ2-1; D not certain. The CDR3 extends over 12 amino acids. CDR1 and CDR2 (germline): SNHLY, FYNNEI. V lost 7 bases, J lost 5 bases, and 9 bases lay in between. The CDR3 DNA reads as TGTGCCAGCAATATAAACAACAATGAGCAGTTCTTC. This codes for CASNINNNEQFF.

This chain uses TRBV9 with TRBJ2-3, with 10 positions matching TRBD2. The CDR3 spans 16 residues. Germline CDR1 SGDLS, CDR2 YYNGEE. V shed 3 bases, J shed 0 bases, and the junction held 4 bases outside the gene matches. This CDR3 reads CASSARTSGSTDTQYF. The DNA of the CDR3 is TGTGCCAGCAGCGCACGGACTAGCGGTAGCACAGATACGCAGTATTTT.

The chain links TRBV19 to TRBJ2-2, with a tentative D call TRBD2 (6 bases). Looked up from germline, CDR1 is LNHDA and CDR2 is SQIVND (reference sequence). V gave up 6 bases and J gave up 6 bases, with 17 bases separating them. This CDR3 contains 15 residues. This chain's CDR3 is CASRGRTEFSGELFF. The CDR3 DNA sequence: TGTGCCAGTAGGGGGAGGACTGAGTTCTCCGGGGAGCTGTTTTTT.

This chain connects TRBV18 to TRBJ2-7; TRBD2 might be the D (5 bases). Germline CDR1 reads KGHSH; CDR2 reads LQKENI. The CDR3 sequence is 14 residues long. Trimming stripped 3 bases from V and 3 bases from J, with 12 bases between. CDR3 bases: TGTGCCAGCTCACCTACGGCAGGACTCTACGAGCAGTACTTC. Translating it yields CASSPTAGLYEQYF.

V is TRBV11-3 and J is TRBJ2-1; perhaps TRBD1 as D (6 bases). The ends were cut back, 5 bases at V and 5 bases at J, with 16 bases in the middle. The CDR3 has 15 residues. Germline V gene sequence: CDR1 SGHNT, CDR2 YENEEA. CDR3 coding DNA: TGTGCCAGCAGCCCAAGGGGGATCGCTAACAATGAGCAGTTCTTC. Encoded protein: CASSPRGIANNEQFF.

This clone was found once. This chain joins TRBV29-1 and TRBJ1-2; 8 bases fit TRBD1. CDR3 size: 14 residues. Per the germline V gene, CDR1 is SQVTM and CDR2 is ANQGSEA. After removal of 1 base from V and 3 bases from J, the junction contained 4 bases not matched to a gene. This CDR3 reads CSVEVEDRDYGYTF. The CDR3 nucleotides read TGCAGCGTTGAAGTTGAGGACAGGGACTATGGCTACACCTTC. Combining the CDR3 with reference TRBV29-1 and TRBJ1-2 gives the whole variable domain SAVISQKPSRDICQRGTSLTIQCQVDSQVTMMFWYRQQPGQSLTLIATANQGSEATYESGFVIDKFPISRPNLTFSTLTVSNMSPEDSSIYLCSVEVEDRDYGYTFGSGTRLTVV.

This chain joins TRBV30 and TRBJ2-5; no reliable D call. The length of the CDR3 is 11 residues. Between the trimmed V and J ends, which lost 0 bases and 4 bases, there was a span of 3 bases. Germline V gene lookup returns CDR1 GTSNPN and CDR2 SVGIG (reference sequence). The chain's CDR3 is CAWSVAETQYF. CDR3 DNA: TGTGCCTGGAGTGTAGCAGAGACCCAGTACTTC. The complete variable domain, with remaining parts taken from reference TRBV30 and TRBJ2-5, reads SQTIHQWPATLVQPVGSPLSLECTVEGTSNPNLYWYRQAAGRGLQLLFYSVGIGQISSEVPQNLSASRPQDRQFILSSKKLLLSDSGFYLCAWSVAETQYFGPGTRLLVL.